Each of the 31 T cell receptor beta chains below was sequenced from the same sample in a study of CD8 T cells in Susac syndrome. Random hexamers were used to reverse transcribe 0.5 to 1 ug of RNA. TCRdb independently ran MiXCR on the immunoSEQ multiplex PCR reads; one entry per CDR3 protein. The sample holds some 200,000 distinct CDR3 sequences, approximately 95% seen once. The sample consisted of CD8+ T cells from PBMCs. These receptors all stem from a human donor with Susac syndrome.

The chain links TRBV20-1 to TRBJ2-1, with TRBD2 identical over 9 bases. The germline CDR1 and CDR2 sequences are DFQATT and SNEGSKA (reference sequence). The CDR3 has 14 amino acids. Germline trimming cut 6 bases from V and 10 bases from J; bases unmatched to any gene: 13. The CDR3 DNA reads as TGCAGTGCCGAAGGCTGGACTAGCGTTTACGAGCAGTTCTTC. Encoded protein: CSAEGWTSVYEQFF.

The J gene is TRBJ2-1, the V gene TRBV13; 9 bases match TRBD1. Germline trimming cut 10 bases from V and 10 bases from J; bases unmatched to any gene: 14. CDR1 is PRHDT, CDR2 FYEKMQ, per germline (reference sequence). The CDR3 contains 14 residues. The CDR3 DNA follows: TGTGCCACTAAACCGGGACAGGGCTGGCCAGAGCAGTTCTTC. Its translation is CATKPGQGWPEQFF. The whole variable domain, remainder taken from reference TRBV13 and TRBJ2-1, is AAGVIQSPRHLIKEKRETATLKCYPIPRHDTVYWYQQGPGQDPQFLISFYEKMQSDKGSIPDRFSAQQFSDYHSELNMSSLELGDSALYFCATKPGQGWPEQFFGPGTRLTVL.

This clonotype showed up just once. The rearrangement joins TRBV7-6 to TRBJ2-7; TRBD1 might be the D (6 bases). The CDR3 length is 15 residues. Looked up from germline, CDR1 is SGHVS and CDR2 is FNYEAQ. Trimming removed 2 bases from V and 0 bases from J, with 11 bases in between. CDR3 residues: CASSLQTGSSYEQYF. As DNA, the CDR3 is TGTGCCAGCAGCTTACAGACAGGCAGCTCCTACGAGCAGTACTTC. Combining the CDR3 with reference TRBV7-6 and TRBJ2-7 gives the whole variable domain GAGVSQSPRYKVTKRGQDVALRCDPISGHVSLYWYRQALGQGPEFLTYFNYEAQQDKSGLPNDRFSAERPEGSISTLTIQRTEQRDSAMYRCASSLQTGSSYEQYFGPGTRLTVT.

This chain uses TRBV28 with TRBJ2-1, with a tentative D call TRBD2 (6 bases). Germline CDR1 reads MDHEN; CDR2 reads SYDVKM. The CDR3 loop spans 13 amino acids. The V gene lost 7 bases and the J gene lost 5 bases, with 12 bases spanning the gap. CDR3 sequence: CASTRTMDNEQFF. In nucleotides, the CDR3 is TGTGCCAGCACAAGGACTATGGACAATGAGCAGTTCTTC.

This rearrangement joins TRBV3-1 to TRBJ2-2; tentative D call: TRBD1 (5 bases). CDR1 is LGHDT and CDR2 is YNNKEL in the germline V gene (reference sequence). The CDR3 runs to 13 residues. V lost 4 bases and J 3 bases, leaving 6 bases between the germline ends. In DNA form, the CDR3 reads TGTGCCAGCAGCCCAGGGTACACCGGGGAGCTGTTTTTT. Protein: CASSPGYTGELFF.

V and J are TRBV12-3 or TRBV12-4 and TRBJ1-5; 11 bases are shared with TRBD1. V shed 6 bases and J 0 bases; nucleotides not matched to a gene: 1. This CDR3 spans 15 amino acids. The CDR3 protein is CASSGTGGSNQPQHF. CDR3 DNA: TGTGCCAGCAGCGGGACAGGGGGTAGCAATCAGCCCCAGCATTTT.

The rearrangement links TRBV30 to TRBJ2-7, with D perhaps matching TRBD2 (5 bases). Trimming removed 1 base from V and 3 bases from J, with 10 bases in between. CDR3 length: 13 residues. Looked up from germline, CDR1 is GTSNPN and CDR2 is SVGIG (reference sequence). CDR3 nucleotides: TGTGCCTGGAGTGCGGGGAATGGCTACGAGCAGTACTTC. This translates into CAWSAGNGYEQYF.

The chain joins TRBV4-2 to TRBJ1-5; D might be TRBD1 (6 bases). This CDR3 comprises 14 residues. Germline CDR1 LGHNA, CDR2 YNFKEQ. Trimming shortened V by 3 bases and J by 7 bases, and 13 bases separated the two germline ends. The CDR3 protein is CASSQETGLQPQHF. The CDR3 DNA follows: TGTGCCAGCAGCCAGGAAACAGGGTTGCAGCCCCAGCATTTT.

The chain has TRBV18 and TRBJ2-5; the match to TRBD2 covers 11 bases. After removal of 8 bases from V and 5 bases from J, the junction contained 7 bases not matched to a gene. CDR3 length: 14 residues. Germline V gene data show CDR1 as KGHSH and CDR2 as LQKENI. The CDR3 DNA reads as TGTGCCAGCACGACTAGCGGGATTTCGGAGACCCAGTACTTC. Its protein is CASTTSGISETQYF. Combining the CDR3 with reference TRBV18 and TRBJ2-5 gives the whole variable domain NAGVMQNPRHLVRRRGQEARLRCSPMKGHSHVYWYRQLPEEGLKFMVYLQKENIIDESGMPKERFSAEFPKEGPSILRIQQVVRGDSAAYFCASTTSGISETQYFGPGTRLLVL.

V usage is TRBV4-1 and J usage is TRBJ1-6; TRBD1 is a possible D gene (6 bases). Germline assignment: CDR1 MGHRA and CDR2 YSYEKL. Trimming took 0 bases from V and 9 from J, leaving 21 bases between them. There are 18 residues in the CDR3. The CDR3 coding sequence is TGCGCCAGCAGCCAAGATCCATCCGGGGGGGCCCTAGGTTCACCCCTCCACTTT. Protein product: CASSQDPSGGALGSPLHF.

The J gene is TRBJ1-5, the V gene TRBV28, with TRBD1 matching 7 bases. With 0 bases clipped from V and 0 bases from J, the junction kept 8 bases outside the gene matches. Germline CDR1 and CDR2: MDHEN and SYDVKM. CDR3 length equals 18 residues. The CDR3 nucleotides read TGTGCCAGCAGTTTATGGGGTGACAGGGCGGGTAGCAATCAGCCCCAGCATTTT. This translates into CASSLWGDRAGSNQPQHF.

In this sample, this clonotype turned up once. The genes are TRBV6-2 or TRBV6-3 and TRBJ2-7; 10 bases fit TRBD2. With 7 bases clipped from V and 4 bases from J, the junction kept 7 bases outside the gene matches. The CDR3 has 14 amino acids. CDR1 MNHEY and CDR2 SVGEGT come from the germline V gene. The CDR3 DNA reads as TGTGCCAGCACCACAGCGGGGGGGCGGTACGAGCAGTACTTC. It translates to CASTTAGGRYEQYF.

The rearrangement uses TRBV29-1 and TRBJ2-7; D is ambiguous. V was clipped by 2 bases and J by 5 bases, with 13 bases between them. The CDR3 runs to 13 residues. Germline-derived CDR1 and CDR2 are SQVTM and ANQGSEA. This CDR3 is CSVEKSAKDEQYF. The CDR3 DNA sequence: TGCAGCGTTGAAAAATCAGCGAAGGACGAGCAGTACTTC.

This CDR3 is CATSGPPQNYGYTF. CDR3 DNA sequence: TGTGCCACCAGCGGGCCACCACAAAACTATGGCTACACCTTC. The V call is TRBV15, the J call TRBJ1-2, with D uncertain. The CDR3 loop spans 14 amino acids. The germline gives CDR1 LNHNV, CDR2 YYDKDF (reference sequence). V was shortened by 5 bases and J by 2 bases, with 12 bases between the two germline ends.

The chain employs TRBV7-8 and TRBJ2-1, with TRBD2 as a possible D gene (5 bases). V lost 11 bases to trimming and J lost 4 bases, with 18 bases between them. Germline V CDR1 and CDR2: SGHVS, FQNEAQ. The CDR3 runs to 14 residues. This CDR3 is CAHVRVPEYNEQFF. The CDR3 nucleotides read TGTGCCCACGTGAGGGTGCCAGAATACAATGAGCAGTTCTTC.

The chain joins TRBV7-2 to TRBJ2-7; 12 bases align to TRBD2. This CDR3 region has 16 residues. V was clipped by 6 bases and J by 2 bases; unmatched bases: 8. Germline CDR1 reads SGHTA; CDR2 reads FQGNSA. The CDR3 DNA is TGTGCCAGCAGTATGGGACTAGCGGGTCTAACCTACGAGCAGTACTTC. Translating it yields CASSMGLAGLTYEQYF.

This sequence joins TRBV19 and TRBJ1-1; no definite D call. V was clipped by 3 bases and J by 4 bases, with 6 bases between them. Germline V CDR1 and CDR2: LNHDA, SQIVND (reference sequence). The CDR3 length is 12 residues. In DNA form, the CDR3 reads TGTGCCAGTAGTATTGGGGTCACTGAAGCTTTCTTT. Translation gives CASSIGVTEAFF.

This clonotype has only one observation. The J gene is TRBJ2-7, the V gene TRBV11-2; TRBD2 agrees at 13 bases. Germline V gene sequence: CDR1 SGHAT, CDR2 FQNNGV. After removal of 5 bases from V and 5 bases from J, the junction contained 6 bases not matched to a gene. The CDR3 totals 15 residues. The CDR3 sequence is CASSRGLAGANEQYF. In nucleotides, the CDR3 is TGTGCCAGCAGCCGCGGACTAGCGGGGGCCAACGAGCAGTACTTC.

The rearrangement joins TRBV12-5 to TRBJ2-2, with D uncertain. CDR3 length equals 12 residues. Germline loops: CDR1 LGHNT, CDR2 FRNRAP. V was trimmed by 7 bases and J by 6 bases, leaving 9 bases between them. CDR3 region: CASEGSPGELFF. The DNA for the CDR3 is TGTGCTAGTGAAGGGTCTCCCGGGGAGCTGTTTTTT.

V usage is TRBV14 and J usage is TRBJ1-2; D is perhaps TRBD1 (5 bases). The germline CDR1 and CDR2 sequences are SGHDN and FVKESK. V lost 3 bases to trimming and J lost 3 bases, with 5 bases between them. CDR3 size: 12 residues. This chain's CDR3 is CASSQGHYGYTF. Written as DNA, the CDR3 is TGTGCCAGCAGCCAGGGGCACTATGGCTACACCTTC.

The rearrangement joins TRBV20-1 to TRBJ1-3, with 9 positions matching TRBD1. Germline V lookup: CDR1 DFQATT, CDR2 SNEGSKA (reference sequence). Trimming at V came to 6 bases and at J to 1 base, leaving 7 bases not matched to a gene. The CDR3 contains 15 residues. The CDR3 region has the DNA TGCAGTGCGGGAGGACAGGGGTCTTCTGGAAACACCATATATTTT. This encodes CSAGGQGSSGNTIYF.

The chain employs TRBV20-1 and TRBJ2-6; no clear D. Looked up from germline, CDR1 is DFQATT and CDR2 is SNEGSKA (reference sequence). V lost 5 bases and J lost 1, with 9 bases in between. The CDR3 length is 14 residues. Written as DNA, the CDR3 is TGCAGTGCTCCTCTCATATCTGGGGCCAACGTCCTGACTTTC. Amino acids: CSAPLISGANVLTF.

As DNA, the CDR3 is TGTGCCAGCAGCCCCGGGACTAGCGGGAGTTGGGCCAAAAACATTCAGTACTTC. Translated, it gives CASSPGTSGSWAKNIQYF. The V and J genes are TRBV14 and TRBJ2-4; 14 bases match TRBD2. The J segment lost 1 base and the V segment lost 4 bases, leaving 6 bases of the junction unmatched. Germline V gene data show CDR1 as SGHDN and CDR2 as FVKESK. The CDR3 sequence is 18 residues long.

The genes are TRBV7-8 and TRBJ2-7, with D possibly being TRBD1 (5 bases). Trimming took 5 bases from V and 1 from J, leaving 15 bases between them. CDR1 and CDR2 from the germline V gene are SGHVS and FQNEAQ. This CDR3 has 15 residues. CDR3 in amino acids: CASSRTGASSYEQYF. CDR3 in DNA: TGTGCCAGCAGCCGTACTGGGGCGTCTTCCTACGAGCAGTACTTC.

The chain employs TRBV20-1 and TRBJ2-7; 10 nucleotides align to TRBD2. The CDR3 is 14 residues long. Trimming took 2 bases from V and 4 from J; bases not matched to a gene: 5. CDR1 is DFQATT and CDR2 is SNEGSKA in the germline V gene (reference sequence). As DNA, the CDR3 is TGCAGTGCTAGACCTAGCGGGAGTCCATACGAGCAGTACTTC. Translation gives CSARPSGSPYEQYF.

The genes are TRBV19 and TRBJ2-6, with a possible D match to TRBD1 (5 bases). The CDR3 runs to 17 residues. V dropped 3 bases and J dropped 0 bases, with 12 bases sitting between them. Germline loops: CDR1 LNHDA, CDR2 SQIVND (reference sequence). CDR3 sequence (DNA): TGTGCCAGTAGTATGCAGGGAAAGGGCTCTGGGGCCAACGTCCTGACTTTC. This sequence encodes CASSMQGKGSGANVLTF.

This chain connects TRBV9 to TRBJ1-4; 10 nucleotides match TRBD1. The CDR3 spans 15 residues. Germline trimming cut 3 bases from V and 6 bases from J; bases unmatched to any gene: 5. Germline CDR1 is SGDLS and CDR2 is YYNGEE. The CDR3 region has the DNA TGTGCCAGCAGCGGGGGACAGGGGTCGGATGAAAAACTGTTTTTT. This codes for CASSGGQGSDEKLFF.

The sample holds a few counts of this clonotype. The J gene is TRBJ2-2, the V gene TRBV4-1; possibly TRBD2 for D (6 bases). This CDR3 is 15 amino acids long. Trimming took off 4 bases at V and 2 bases at J, with 11 bases between the two ends. The V gene's germline CDR1 is MGHRA and CDR2 YSYEKL. Written as DNA, the CDR3 is TGCGCCAGCAGCCCGCGGGGATTTAACACCGGGGAGCTGTTTTTT. Its translation: CASSPRGFNTGELFF.

The chain joins TRBV4-1 to TRBJ2-2; perhaps D is TRBD1 or TRBD2 (6 bases each). The V gene's germline CDR1 is MGHRA and CDR2 YSYEKL. V lost 1 base and J 4 bases, leaving 13 bases between the germline ends. The CDR3 loop spans 16 amino acids. The CDR3 is CASSQVLGGSTGELFF. CDR3 nucleotide sequence: TGCGCCAGCAGCCAAGTTTTGGGGGGCAGCACCGGGGAGCTGTTTTTT.

The rearrangement links TRBV10-3 to TRBJ1-2, with TRBD1 matching over 8 bases. The CDR3 sequence is 14 residues long. CDR1 and CDR2 (germline): ENHRY, SYGVKD. J gave up 8 bases and V 4 bases, and 9 bases lay outside the gene matches. CDR3 DNA sequence: TGTGCCATCAGTGCTGGAGCAGGGGGCTTGGGCTACACCTTC. The encoded protein is CAISAGAGGLGYTF.

The chain employs TRBV27 and TRBJ2-2, with no clear D. Between the trimmed V and J ends, which lost 4 bases and 1 base, there was a span of 7 bases. The germline gives CDR1 MNHEY, CDR2 SMNVEV (reference sequence). The CDR3 runs to 14 residues. CDR3 loop: CASSWTENTGELFF. The CDR3 DNA reads TGTGCCAGCAGTTGGACGGAGAACACCGGGGAGCTGTTTTTT.